This T cell receptor (beta chain) was captured by sequencing in a study of T cell responses to AZD1222 COVID-19 vaccine. Findings and caveats of the study: Females outnumbered males among donors, who were mostly white British; clonal diversity was possibly underestimated. The peak T cell response came first, and repertoires were sampled only after it. Only a handful of AZD1222 recipients tested seropositive at baseline.

The germline V gene has CDR1 SEHNR and CDR2 FQNEAQ (reference sequence). The V end was cut by 4 bases, the J end by 8 bases, with 21 bases between. This CDR3 contains 17 residues. Worth noting for this clone: What it recognizes is unknown.

Method: immunoSEQ multiplex PCR; TCRdb's copy keeps in-frame clones and lacks some. The sample includes about 180,000 clones, 88% of them seen just once. Some second doses came at about 4 weeks and others at about 12 weeks; these were pooled. V is TRBV7-9 and J is TRBJ1-6; D not certain. The sequence came from an adult who received the AZD1222 COVID-19 vaccine. The sequences come from peripheral blood, collected 28 days after the second AZD1222 dose. The CDR3 loop reads CASSSLAGTGAHSPLHF. The DNA for the CDR3 is TGTGCCAGCAGCTCCTTAGCGGGTACGGGCGCACATTCACCCCTCCACTTT.